This T cell receptor beta chain was obtained from a study of PD-1 blockade in mismatch repair-deficient tumors. Per germline, CDR1 LGHNT and CDR2 FRNRAP. V lost 1 base to trimming and J lost 3 bases, with 4 bases between them. The CDR3 runs 12 residues. As regards this clone: Antigen specificity is unknown.

This table comes from immunoSEQ multiplex PCR, and its TCRdb copy is limited to in-frame clones, with some not included. The table records about 66,000 clones, approximately 80% of them present only once. Study-level results: After pembrolizumab, tumor-resident clones rose rapidly, then generally contracted before radiologic responses.

This TCR came from an adult with mismatch repair-deficient cancer. The genes are TRBV12-5 and TRBJ2-7; D is uncertain. The specimen was peripheral blood, collected 2 weeks after starting pembrolizumab. CDR3 coding DNA: TGTGCTAGTGGTTTGGCAGTCTACGAGCAGTACTTC. Residues: CASGLAVYEQYF. Full variable domain (outside the CDR3, taken from reference TRBV12-5 and TRBJ2-7): DARVTQTPRHKVTEMGQEVTMRCQPILGHNTVFWYRQTMMQGLELLAYFRNRAPLDDSGMPKDRFSAEMPDATLATLKIQPSEPRDSAVYFCASGLAVYEQYFGPGTRLTVT.